The present T cell receptor (beta chain) was sequenced within a study of cytomegalovirus exposure and HLA in healthy donors. Germline V gene sequence: CDR1 SGHRS, CDR2 YFSETQ. This CDR3 is 14 amino acids long. Trimming pared 0 bases from V and 0 bases from J, leaving 6 bases between. The PCR ran on 60 Vbeta and 13 Jbeta primers. Produced via immunoSEQ multiplex PCR; TCRdb's table is partial and in-frame only. The sample totals around 160,000 clones. The receptor was isolated from a woman between 50 and 59 years old in good health and CMV-seronegative. The sequenced material came from PBMCs. The rearrangement uses TRBV5-1 and TRBJ1-1, with D perhaps TRBD1 (5 bases). DNA for the CDR3: TGCGCCAGCAGCTTGGACAGGTTGAACACTGAAGCTTTCTTT. It encodes CASSLDRLNTEAFF.